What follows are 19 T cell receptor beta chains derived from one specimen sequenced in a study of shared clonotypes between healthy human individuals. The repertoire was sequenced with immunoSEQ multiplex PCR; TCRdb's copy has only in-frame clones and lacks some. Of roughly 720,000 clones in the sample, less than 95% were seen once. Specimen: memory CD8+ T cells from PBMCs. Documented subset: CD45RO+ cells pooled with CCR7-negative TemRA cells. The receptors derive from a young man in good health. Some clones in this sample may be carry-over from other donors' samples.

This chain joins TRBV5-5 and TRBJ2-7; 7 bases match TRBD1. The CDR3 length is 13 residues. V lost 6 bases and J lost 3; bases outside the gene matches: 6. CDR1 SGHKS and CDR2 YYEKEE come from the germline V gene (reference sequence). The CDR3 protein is CASTRTGLYEQYF. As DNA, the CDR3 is TGTGCCAGCACCCGGACAGGCCTCTACGAGCAGTACTTC.

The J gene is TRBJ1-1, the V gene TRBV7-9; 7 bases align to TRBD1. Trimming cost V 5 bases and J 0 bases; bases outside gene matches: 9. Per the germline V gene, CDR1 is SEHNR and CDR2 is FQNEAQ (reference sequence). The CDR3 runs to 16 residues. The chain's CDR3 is CASSRRTGQVNTEAFF. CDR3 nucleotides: TGTGCCAGCAGCCGGAGGACAGGCCAGGTGAACACTGAAGCTTTCTTT.

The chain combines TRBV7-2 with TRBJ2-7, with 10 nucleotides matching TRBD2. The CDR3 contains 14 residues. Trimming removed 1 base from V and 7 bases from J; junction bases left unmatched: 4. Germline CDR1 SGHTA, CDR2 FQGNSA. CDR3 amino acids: CASSLEAGGPEQYF. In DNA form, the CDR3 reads TGTGCCAGCAGCTTAGAAGCGGGAGGGCCGGAGCAGTACTTC. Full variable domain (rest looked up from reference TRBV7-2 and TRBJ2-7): GAGVSQSPSNKVTEKGKDVELRCDPISGHTALYWYRQSLGQGLEFLIYFQGNSAPDKSGLPSDRFSAERTGGSVSTLTIQRTQQEDSAVYLCASSLEAGGPEQYFGPGTRLTVT.

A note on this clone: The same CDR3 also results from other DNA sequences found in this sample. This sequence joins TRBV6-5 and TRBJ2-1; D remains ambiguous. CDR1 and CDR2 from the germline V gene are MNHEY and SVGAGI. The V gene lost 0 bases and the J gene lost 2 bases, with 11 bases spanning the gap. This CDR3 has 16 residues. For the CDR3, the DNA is TGTGCCAGCAGTTACTCGAACTCAGGACCCTACAATGAGCAGTTCTTC. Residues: CASSYSNSGPYNEQFF.

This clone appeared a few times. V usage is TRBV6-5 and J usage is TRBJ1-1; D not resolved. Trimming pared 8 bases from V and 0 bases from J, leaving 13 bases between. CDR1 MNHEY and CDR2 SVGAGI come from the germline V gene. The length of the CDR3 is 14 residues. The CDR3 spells CASGLYNMNTEAFF. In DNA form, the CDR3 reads TGTGCCAGCGGATTATACAACATGAACACTGAAGCTTTCTTT.

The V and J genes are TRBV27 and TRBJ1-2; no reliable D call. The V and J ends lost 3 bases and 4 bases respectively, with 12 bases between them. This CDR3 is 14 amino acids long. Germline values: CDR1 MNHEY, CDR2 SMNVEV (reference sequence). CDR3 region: CASSLGGDLYGYTF. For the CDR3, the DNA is TGTGCCAGCAGTTTGGGAGGAGATCTCTATGGCTACACCTTC.

The CDR3 here is CAWSGTGGQETQYF. The CDR3 DNA reads as TGTGCCTGGAGTGGGACAGGGGGCCAAGAGACCCAGTACTTC. V is TRBV30 and J is TRBJ2-5; TRBD1 aligns across 10 bases. CDR3 length equals 14 residues. V was clipped by 1 base and J by 1 base; unmatched bases: 0. CDR1 is GTSNPN and CDR2 is SVGIG in the germline V gene (reference sequence).

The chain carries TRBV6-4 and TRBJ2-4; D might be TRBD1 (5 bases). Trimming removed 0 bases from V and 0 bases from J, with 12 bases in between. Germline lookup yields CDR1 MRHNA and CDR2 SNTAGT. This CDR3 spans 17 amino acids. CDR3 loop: CASSDSSSRVAKNIQYF. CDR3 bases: TGTGCCAGCAGTGACTCGAGCAGCAGGGTAGCCAAAAACATTCAGTACTTC.

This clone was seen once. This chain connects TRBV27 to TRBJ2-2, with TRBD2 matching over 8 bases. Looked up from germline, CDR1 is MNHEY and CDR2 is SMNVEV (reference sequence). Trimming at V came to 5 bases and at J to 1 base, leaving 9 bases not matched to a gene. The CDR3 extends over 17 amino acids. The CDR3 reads CASSATISGKNTGELFF. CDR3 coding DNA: TGTGCCAGCAGTGCAACGATTAGCGGGAAGAACACCGGGGAGCTGTTTTTT.

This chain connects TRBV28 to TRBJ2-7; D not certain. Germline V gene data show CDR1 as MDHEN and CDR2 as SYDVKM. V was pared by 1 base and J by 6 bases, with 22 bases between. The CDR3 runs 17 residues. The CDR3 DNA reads TGTGCCAGCAGTTTATTGGAGAGTTTCCCTCGCTTGGGCGAGCAGTACTTC. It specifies CASSLLESFPRLGEQYF.

CDR3 loop: CATSARDRGYGYTF. The CDR3 DNA sequence: TGTGCCACCAGCGCCCGGGACAGGGGGTATGGCTACACCTTC. The J gene is TRBJ1-2, the V gene TRBV15, with TRBD1 identical over 11 bases. CDR3 length equals 14 residues. J lost 5 bases, V lost 5 bases, and 4 bases had no gene match. CDR1 is LNHNV and CDR2 is YYDKDF in the germline V gene (reference sequence).

CDR3 sequence (DNA): TGTGCCAGCAGCACCCGACAAAAGCAAGAGACCCAGTACTTC. This codes for CASSTRQKQETQYF. The genes are TRBV7-8 and TRBJ2-5; D is unclear. Trimming stripped 5 bases from V and 2 bases from J, with 12 bases between. Germline CDR1 SGHVS, CDR2 FQNEAQ. This CDR3 is 14 amino acids long.

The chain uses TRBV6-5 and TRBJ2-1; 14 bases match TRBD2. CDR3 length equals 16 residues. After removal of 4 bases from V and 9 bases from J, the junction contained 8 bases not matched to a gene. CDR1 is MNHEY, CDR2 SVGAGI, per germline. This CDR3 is CASSSWTSGRFREQFF. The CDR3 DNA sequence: TGTGCCAGCAGTTCATGGACTAGCGGGAGGTTCCGTGAGCAGTTCTTC.

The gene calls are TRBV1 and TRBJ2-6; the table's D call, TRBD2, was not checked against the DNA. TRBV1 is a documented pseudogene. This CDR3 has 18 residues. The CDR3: CTSSQEAGLHSGANVLTF. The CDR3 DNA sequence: TGCACCAGCAGCCAAGAAGCGGGGCTGCACTCTGGGGCCAACGTCCTGACTTTC.

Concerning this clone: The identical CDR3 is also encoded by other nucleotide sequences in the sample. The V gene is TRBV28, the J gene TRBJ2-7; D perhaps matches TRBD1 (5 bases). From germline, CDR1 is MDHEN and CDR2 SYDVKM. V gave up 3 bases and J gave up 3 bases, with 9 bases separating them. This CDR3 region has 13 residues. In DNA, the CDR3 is TGTGCCAGCAGTTTTGGCCAGGGCTACGAGCAGTACTTC. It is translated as CASSFGQGYEQYF.

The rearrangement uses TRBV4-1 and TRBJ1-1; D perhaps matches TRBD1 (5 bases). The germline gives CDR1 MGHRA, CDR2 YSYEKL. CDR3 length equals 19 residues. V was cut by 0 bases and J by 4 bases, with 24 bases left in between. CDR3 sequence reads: CASSQDQRDQGEYGTEAFF. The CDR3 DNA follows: TGCGCCAGCAGCCAAGATCAAAGGGATCAGGGAGAGTATGGCACTGAAGCTTTCTTT.

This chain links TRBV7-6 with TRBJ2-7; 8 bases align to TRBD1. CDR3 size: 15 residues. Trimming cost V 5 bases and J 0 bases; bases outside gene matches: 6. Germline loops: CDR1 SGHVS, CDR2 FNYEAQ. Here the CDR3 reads CASSPRTGPSYEQYF. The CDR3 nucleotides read TGTGCCAGCAGCCCTCGGACAGGGCCCTCCTACGAGCAGTACTTC.

Here the CDR3 DNA reads TGTGCCAGCAGCCCCAGCGGGAGTTGGGTCTACGAGCAGTACTTC. Amino acid sequence: CASSPSGSWVYEQYF. The J gene is TRBJ2-7, the V gene TRBV7-2, with TRBD2 matching 8 bases. J gave up 3 bases and V 5 bases, and 9 bases lay outside the gene matches. The CDR3 is made up of 15 amino acids. CDR1 is SGHTA and CDR2 is FQGNSA in the germline V gene.

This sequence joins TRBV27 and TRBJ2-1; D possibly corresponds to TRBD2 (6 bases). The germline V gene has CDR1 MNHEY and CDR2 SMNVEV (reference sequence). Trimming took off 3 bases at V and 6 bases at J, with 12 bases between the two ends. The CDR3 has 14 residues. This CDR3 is CASSFRERGNEQFF. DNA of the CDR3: TGTGCCAGCAGTTTTCGGGAGAGGGGCAATGAGCAGTTCTTC.